This T cell receptor beta chain was observed in a study of T cell responses to AZD1222 COVID-19 vaccine. Whole-study results and caveats: Baseline seropositives among AZD1222 recipients totaled only six or seven. Regions left unmutated in variants are reportedly the target of nearly half of spike-specific TCRs.

Trimming removed 1 base from V and 6 bases from J, with 19 bases in between. CDR1 and CDR2 from the germline V gene are SGHVS and FNYEAQ. CDR3 length: 16 residues. Profiled with immunoSEQ multiplex PCR; TCRdb holds only in-frame clones, not every one. This sample carries about 80,000 clones, around 87% of them seen once, and the ten largest clones take under 25%. For this clone: What it recognizes is unknown.

The chain couples TRBV7-6 to TRBJ2-7; perhaps TRBD2 as D (5 bases). Sequenced material: peripheral blood, taken on day 0 of AZD1222 vaccination. The TCR comes from an adult in good health. CDR3 in DNA: TGTGCCAGCAGCTTAGTCGGGGAAGGTGCCGGCGGCGAGCAGTACTTC. Its translation is CASSLVGEGAGGEQYF. The full variable domain, completed using reference TRBV7-6 and TRBJ2-7, is GAGVSQSPRYKVTKRGQDVALRCDPISGHVSLYWYRQALGQGPEFLTYFNYEAQQDKSGLPNDRFSAERPEGSISTLTIQRTEQRDSAMYRCASSLVGEGAGGEQYFGPGTRLTVT.